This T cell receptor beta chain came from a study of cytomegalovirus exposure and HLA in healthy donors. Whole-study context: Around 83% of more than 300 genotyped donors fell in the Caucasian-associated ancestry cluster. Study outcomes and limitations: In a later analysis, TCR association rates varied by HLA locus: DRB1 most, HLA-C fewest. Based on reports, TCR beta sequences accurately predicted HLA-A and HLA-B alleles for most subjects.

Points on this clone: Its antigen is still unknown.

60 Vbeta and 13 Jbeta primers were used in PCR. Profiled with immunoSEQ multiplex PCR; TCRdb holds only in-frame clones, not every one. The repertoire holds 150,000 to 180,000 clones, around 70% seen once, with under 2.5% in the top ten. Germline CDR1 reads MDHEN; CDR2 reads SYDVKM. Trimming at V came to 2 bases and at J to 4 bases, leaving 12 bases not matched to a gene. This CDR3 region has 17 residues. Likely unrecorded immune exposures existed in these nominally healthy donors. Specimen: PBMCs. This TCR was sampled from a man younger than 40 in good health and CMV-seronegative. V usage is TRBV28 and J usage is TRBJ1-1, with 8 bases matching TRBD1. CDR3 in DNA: TGTGCCAGCAGTTTAGACCTTTTAGGACAGGGTGGCACTGAAGCTTTCTTT. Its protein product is CASSLDLLGQGGTEAFF.